Each of the 10 T cell receptor beta chains below was sequenced from the same sample in a study of metastatic and nonmetastatic thyroid tumors. TCRdb reassembled clones from the PCR reads with MiXCR. The repertoire holds about 4,300 clones, with roughly two fifths as singletons. None of the patients had undergone any treatment ahead of thyroid surgery. Source material: tumor tissue. These receptors all come from a male donor with papillary thyroid cancer or a benign thyroid nodule (not recorded which). Some clones in this sample may be carry-over from other donors' samples.

In its sample, this clone was seen a few times. V is TRBV2 and J is TRBJ1-2; weak D call: TRBD1 (6 bases). Germline loops: CDR1 SNHLY, CDR2 FYNNEI. The CDR3 sequence is 16 residues long. V shed 2 bases and J shed 2 bases, with 15 bases lying between them. The CDR3 sequence is CASSERAPGTNYGYTF. DNA for the CDR3: TGTGCCAGCAGTGAAAGAGCCCCAGGGACAAACTATGGCTACACCTTC.

This clone was counted between two and nine times. V is TRBV28 and J is TRBJ1-2, with D possibly matching TRBD1 (5 bases). CDR3 length: 13 amino acids. The V end lost 2 bases, the J end lost 3 bases, and 7 bases lay between the germline ends. Germline lookup yields CDR1 MDHEN and CDR2 SYDVKM. CDR3 sequence: CASSLGRDYGYTF. The CDR3, as DNA: TGTGCCAGCAGTTTAGGCAGGGACTATGGCTACACCTTC.

V usage is TRBV30 and J usage is TRBJ2-7; a weak D match, TRBD2 (6 bases). Trimming left V 1 base short and J 3 bases short, with 13 bases between. The CDR3 runs to 14 residues. Germline assignment: CDR1 GTSNPN and CDR2 SVGIG (reference sequence). The CDR3 spells CAWSGGGIVYEQYF. As DNA, the CDR3 is TGTGCCTGGAGTGGAGGCGGGATAGTCTACGAGCAGTACTTC. Supplemented by reference TRBV30 and TRBJ2-7, the full variable domain reads SQTIHQWPATLVQPVGSPLSLECTVEGTSNPNLYWYRQAAGRGLQLLFYSVGIGQISSEVPQNLSASRPQDRQFILSSKKLLLSDSGFYLCAWSGGGIVYEQYFGPGTRLTVT.

By frequency in the sample, this clone is large. The CDR3 sequence: CASSALGGMGDQETQYF. The CDR3 region has the DNA TGTGCCAGCAGTGCCCTGGGGGGGATGGGGGACCAAGAGACCCAGTACTTC. This chain uses TRBV6-4 with TRBJ2-5, with 7 bases matching TRBD2. V lost 4 bases and J lost 0; bases outside the gene matches: 11. The germline V gene encodes CDR1 MRHNA and CDR2 SNTAGT. This CDR3 is 17 amino acids long.

By sample fraction, this clone is large (0.1 to 1%). This chain connects TRBV30 to TRBJ1-1, with TRBD1 as a possible D gene (5 bases). Per germline, CDR1 GTSNPN and CDR2 SVGIG (reference sequence). The CDR3 spans 12 residues. Deletions cut 6 bases from V and 6 bases from J, with 14 bases between. Written as DNA, the CDR3 is TGTGCCTGCTCAGACAGAGGCGCTGAAGCTTTCTTT. Its protein is CACSDRGAEAFF.

This clone was recorded only once. The chain carries TRBV20-1 and TRBJ2-5; TRBD1 might be the D (5 bases). V lost 5 bases, J lost 8 bases, and 12 bases lay in between. CDR3 length: 11 residues. Germline lookup yields CDR1 DFQATT and CDR2 SNEGSKA (reference sequence). Here the CDR3 DNA reads TGCAGTGCTCCAAGGGGCGAAACCCAGTACTTC. Translated, it gives CSAPRGETQYF.

The sample holds a few counts of this clone. This rearrangement joins TRBV6-2 or TRBV6-3 to TRBJ2-2; no reliable D call. Germline CDR1 is MNHEY and CDR2 is SVGEGT. The CDR3 covers 13 residues. V was trimmed by 5 bases and J by 2 bases, leaving 6 bases between them. For the CDR3, the DNA is TGTGCCAGCAGTCCCCATAACACCGGGGAGCTGTTTTTT. It specifies CASSPHNTGELFF.

The chain combines TRBV6-1 with TRBJ2-3, with D hard to call. The germline V and J ends were trimmed by 6 bases and 2 bases, with 12 bases remaining between them. The CDR3 sequence is 14 residues long. Germline CDR1 reads MNHNS; CDR2 reads SASEGT. DNA for the CDR3: TGTGCCAGCAGACTCCCAAGCTCCACAGATACGCAGTATTTT. Amino acid sequence: CASRLPSSTDTQYF.

The rearrangement joins TRBV10-3 to TRBJ1-2, with TRBD1 identical over 8 bases. V lost 5 bases, J lost 8 bases, and 10 bases stayed unmatched. The CDR3 spans 14 residues. CDR1 is ENHRY, CDR2 SYGVKD, per germline. The CDR3 here is CAISHTGGNEGYTF. The CDR3 DNA sequence: TGTGCCATCAGTCATACAGGGGGAAACGAGGGCTACACCTTC.

The rearrangement uses TRBV30 and TRBJ2-2, with TRBD2 identical over 7 bases. V lost 3 bases and J lost 4; bases outside the gene matches: 8. There are 15 residues in the CDR3. Germline loops: CDR1 GTSNPN, CDR2 SVGIG (reference sequence). In DNA form, the CDR3 reads TGTGCCTGGAGCGCTATTAGGACTAGCACCGGGGAGCTGTTTTTT. Its protein product is CAWSAIRTSTGELFF.